Each of the 23 T cell receptor beta chains below was sequenced from the same sample in a study of shared clonotypes between healthy human individuals. Naive CD8 cells lacked CD45RO and underwent positive selection for CCR7, leaving out terminally differentiated effector memory CD45RA+ cells. The table came from immunoSEQ multiplex PCR; TCRdb's copy has only in-frame clones and leaves some out. The sample includes roughly 2,000,000 clones, roughly 93% of them seen just once. Sequenced: naive CD8+ T cells from PBMCs. These receptors all stem from a man aged 18-30 years in good health. Some clones in this sample may be carry-over from other donors' samples.

As to this clone: Additional DNA sequences in this sample encode the identical CDR3. This rearrangement joins TRBV4-3 to TRBJ2-1; 8 bases match TRBD2. This CDR3 is built from 16 residues. Germline V gene data show CDR1 as LGHNA and CDR2 as YSLEER. Germline trimming cut 1 base from V and 0 bases from J; bases unmatched to any gene: 2. The CDR3 bases are TGCGCCAGCAGCCAAGGCAGCGGGAGCTCCTACAATGAGCAGTTCTTC. Translation: CASSQGSGSSYNEQFF.

V and J are TRBV28 and TRBJ1-1; D possibly corresponds to TRBD1 (6 bases). CDR1 MDHEN and CDR2 SYDVKM come from the germline V gene. The V gene lost 3 bases and the J gene lost 1 base, with 9 bases spanning the gap. This CDR3 is 14 amino acids long. CDR3 bases: TGTGCCAGCAGTTTCGGGACACCGAACACTGAAGCTTTCTTT. Amino acids: CASSFGTPNTEAFF.

V and J are TRBV11-2 and TRBJ2-1, with 10 bases fitting TRBD2. CDR1 and CDR2 (germline): SGHAT, FQNNGV. This CDR3 region has 14 residues. Trimming at V came to 6 bases and at J to 7 bases, leaving 6 bases not matched to a gene. CDR3 in DNA: TGTGCCAGCAGTTCAAGCGGGAGGGGTAATGAGCAGTTCTTC. Protein sequence: CASSSSGRGNEQFF.

The chain links TRBV5-5 to TRBJ2-7; D is perhaps TRBD1 (5 bases). The V gene lost 3 bases and the J gene lost 1 base, with 8 bases spanning the gap. This CDR3 has 13 residues. Germline V CDR1 and CDR2: SGHKS, YYEKEE (reference sequence). CDR3 nucleotides: TGTGCCAGCAGCTGGACATATTCCTACGAGCAGTACTTC. It is translated as CASSWTYSYEQYF.

The chain joins TRBV5-1 to TRBJ2-2, with D possibly being TRBD1 (5 bases). Trimming left V 2 bases short and J 8 bases short, with 13 bases between. In germline, CDR1 is SGHRS, CDR2 YFSETQ. The CDR3 runs 14 residues. DNA of the CDR3: TGCGCCAGCAGCTTAGATGGGGCGACGGGGGAGCTGTTTTTT. Translated, it gives CASSLDGATGELFF.

The chain uses TRBV9 and TRBJ2-2; tentatively, D is TRBD1 (6 bases). Germline V gene lookup returns CDR1 SGDLS and CDR2 YYNGEE. This CDR3 contains 16 residues. Trimming removed 4 bases at V and 2 bases at J, with 15 bases between. The CDR3 nucleotides are TGTGCCAGCAGCTCTCCCCGGACAGAAAACACCGGGGAGCTGTTTTTT. The encoded protein is CASSSPRTENTGELFF.

This chain links TRBV19 with TRBJ2-1; 8 positions match TRBD2. V trimming: 7 bases; J trimming: 2 bases; junction bases outside the gene matches: 7. Germline values: CDR1 LNHDA, CDR2 SQIVND (reference sequence). The CDR3 sequence is 15 residues long. The chain's CDR3 is CASTPGGSAYNEQFF. DNA for the CDR3: TGTGCCAGTACCCCGGGAGGGAGCGCCTACAATGAGCAGTTCTTC.

V and J are TRBV10-3 and TRBJ2-1, with D unclear. The CDR3 has 16 amino acids. Deletions cut 2 bases from V and 0 bases from J, with 11 bases between. Germline V CDR1 and CDR2: ENHRY, SYGVKD. The CDR3 nucleotides read TGTGCCATCAGTGAGGGTGGCAGCCTCTCCTACAATGAGCAGTTCTTC. Translated: CAISEGGSLSYNEQFF.

The chain recombines TRBV27 with TRBJ2-1; TRBD1 or TRBD2 may be the D gene (5 bases each). V shed 2 bases and J shed 6 bases, with 14 bases lying between them. The CDR3 spans 15 residues. Germline V CDR1 and CDR2: MNHEY, SMNVEV (reference sequence). CDR3 in amino acids: CASSLAGRVFNEQFF. The CDR3 DNA sequence: TGTGCCAGCAGTTTAGCGGGCAGGGTTTTCAATGAGCAGTTCTTC.

On this clone itself: In the same sample, other DNA sequences code for this CDR3. J is TRBJ2-3 and V is TRBV4-1; TRBD2 might be the D (6 bases). CDR3 length equals 13 residues. Germline V gene data show CDR1 as MGHRA and CDR2 as YSYEKL. Deletions cut 1 base from V and 6 bases from J, with 8 bases between. The DNA of the CDR3 is TGCGCCAGCAGCCAAGGGGGGAGGGATACGCAGTATTTT. Amino acids: CASSQGGRDTQYF.

The chain links TRBV25-1 to TRBJ1-5; D gene uncertain. Trimming pared 4 bases from V and 0 bases from J, leaving 13 bases between. Germline CDR1 is MGHDK and CDR2 is SYGVNS. CDR3 length equals 16 residues. The CDR3 protein is CASSGLPSDSNQPQHF. CDR3 nucleotides: TGTGCCAGCAGTGGTCTCCCGTCAGATAGCAATCAGCCCCAGCATTTT.

The CDR3 is CASSDPTGYNEQFF. In nucleotides, the CDR3 is TGTGCCAGCAGTGACCCGACAGGCTACAATGAGCAGTTCTTC. The chain carries TRBV6-5 and TRBJ2-1; perhaps TRBD1 as D (6 bases). This CDR3 has 14 amino acids. CDR1 is MNHEY and CDR2 is SVGAGI in the germline V gene. V lost 5 bases and J 3 bases, leaving 11 bases between the germline ends.

The gene calls are TRBV7-8 and TRBJ2-7, with a tentative D call TRBD1 (6 bases). Germline CDR1 reads SGHVS; CDR2 reads FQNEAQ. The CDR3 length is 15 residues. Trimming took 2 bases from V and 2 from J, leaving 13 bases between them. CDR3 sequence (DNA): TGTGCCAGCAGCTTATTGCGCCAGGGGACCTACGAGCAGTACTTC. Protein sequence: CASSLLRQGTYEQYF.

The rearrangement uses TRBV6-1 and TRBJ2-7; D may be TRBD1 (6 bases). Between the trimmed V and J ends, which lost 2 bases and 2 bases, there was a span of 10 bases. CDR1 and CDR2 (germline): MNHNS, SASEGT. The CDR3 has 14 amino acids. Here the CDR3 reads CASSETDRTYEQYF. The DNA for the CDR3 is TGTGCCAGCAGTGAAACGGACAGAACCTACGAGCAGTACTTC.

The CDR3 sequence: CASSLGQPVTYDYGYTF. DNA of the CDR3: TGTGCCAGCAGCTTAGGACAGCCAGTCACGTATGACTATGGCTACACCTTC. The chain joins TRBV7-9 to TRBJ1-2; TRBD1 might be the D (5 bases). Germline V gene sequence: CDR1 SEHNR, CDR2 FQNEAQ (reference sequence). The V gene lost 1 base and the J gene lost 3 bases, with 18 bases spanning the gap. The CDR3 runs to 17 residues.

The rearrangement links TRBV19 to TRBJ2-3; D uncertain. V was pared by 3 bases and J by 0 bases, with 7 bases between. There are 14 residues in the CDR3. Germline V CDR1 and CDR2: LNHDA, SQIVND (reference sequence). DNA for the CDR3: TGTGCCAGTAGTATTGACCGTAGCACAGATACGCAGTATTTT. This sequence encodes CASSIDRSTDTQYF.

The chain joins TRBV7-2 to TRBJ1-3, with no clear D. Germline V CDR1 and CDR2: SGHTA, FQGNSA. Trimming stripped 1 base from V and 4 bases from J, with 14 bases between. This CDR3 region has 16 residues. The CDR3 is CASSLVGWARGNTIYF. For the CDR3, the DNA is TGTGCCAGCAGCTTAGTGGGTTGGGCGAGGGGAAACACCATATATTTT.

CDR3 protein: CASSLREPSVQETQYF. CDR3 sequence (DNA): TGTGCCAGCAGTTTACGAGAGCCTAGCGTCCAAGAGACCCAGTACTTC. The genes are TRBV27 and TRBJ2-5, with D tentatively TRBD2 (6 bases). This CDR3 is built from 16 residues. Trimming took off 2 bases at V and 1 base at J, with 14 bases between the two ends. Germline V CDR1 and CDR2: MNHEY, SMNVEV (reference sequence).

Points on this clone: The DNA is left out, because the CDR3 cannot be placed on it with certainty; the CDR3 is given as TCRdb lists it. This CDR3 is CASSFGCGSSYNEQFF. This chain links TRBV12-1 with TRBJ2-1; TRBD2, as called in the table, went unchecked against the DNA. TRBV12-1 is labeled a pseudogene. The CDR3 numbers 16 amino acids, ends counted.

This rearrangement joins TRBV9 to TRBJ2-7; D unresolved. The CDR3 length is 12 residues. The ends were cut back, 1 base at V and 5 bases at J, with 7 bases in the middle. Germline V gives CDR1 SGDLS, CDR2 YYNGEE. CDR3 region: CASSVNENEQYF. CDR3 DNA sequence: TGTGCCAGCAGCGTAAATGAGAACGAGCAGTACTTC.

J is TRBJ2-7 and V is TRBV10-2; no clear D gene. The V and J ends lost 6 bases and 2 bases respectively, with 11 bases between them. The germline V gene encodes CDR1 WSHSY and CDR2 SAAADI. CDR3 length: 13 amino acids. CDR3 nucleotides: TGCGCCAGCAGGGTCGATAAGCCCTACGAGCAGTACTTC. This translates into CASRVDKPYEQYF.

The V and J genes are TRBV27 and TRBJ2-3; 8 bases align to TRBD2. This CDR3 has 16 amino acids. The germline V gene has CDR1 MNHEY and CDR2 SMNVEV (reference sequence). V lost 4 bases to trimming and J lost 3 bases; unmatched junction nucleotides: 9. CDR3 region: CASSSDSGSFTDTQYF. For the CDR3, the DNA is TGTGCCAGCAGTTCGGACAGCGGGAGTTTTACAGATACGCAGTATTTT.

This clone has at least ten counts. V usage is TRBV4-1 and J usage is TRBJ1-5, with D hard to call. The V end lost 0 bases, the J end lost 6 bases, and 18 bases lay between the germline ends. The CDR3 extends over 17 amino acids. CDR1 and CDR2 from the germline V gene are MGHRA and YSYEKL. Here the CDR3 reads CASSQDSTTGSIQPQHF. The CDR3 nucleotides read TGCGCCAGCAGCCAAGATTCCACCACGGGTTCGATTCAGCCCCAGCATTTT.